This TCR beta chain was recovered during a study of beta chain features in type 1 diabetes. Points from the study as a whole: More deletions and fewer insertions at VDJ junctions were seen in type 1 diabetes patients.

Trimming cost V 5 bases and J 0 bases, with 15 bases left between them. This CDR3 spans 16 amino acids. Looked up from germline, CDR1 is LNHNV and CDR2 is YYDKDF (reference sequence). On this clone itself: The antigen is not known.

Reverse transcription of all isolated RNA meant that expressed TCRB transcripts were sequenced. Method: immunoSEQ multiplex PCR; TCRdb's copy keeps in-frame clones and lacks some. In the table there are about half a million clones, about 32% of which are singletons. This receptor was identified in a man younger than 35 in good health. The specimen sequenced was naive CD4+ T cells from blood. The chain carries TRBV15 and TRBJ2-3, with D perhaps TRBD2 (6 bases). The CDR3 reads CATSVRGIASTDTQYF. As DNA, the CDR3 is TGTGCCACCAGCGTCCGGGGGATAGCGAGCACAGATACGCAGTATTTT.